Below are 6 T cell receptor beta chains sequenced from a single sample in a study of blood T cell repertoires in COVID-19. The assay was immunoSEQ multiplex PCR, and TCRdb's table has in-frame clones only and misses some. This table has approximately 190,000 clones, about four fifths appearing once. Material for sequencing was peripheral blood. These receptors were collected from a middle-aged woman with acute or convalescent COVID-19.

The chain has TRBV19 and TRBJ1-3; D gene ambiguous. Per germline, CDR1 LNHDA and CDR2 SQIVND (reference sequence). Deletions cut 6 bases from V and 4 bases from J, with 16 bases between. The CDR3 sequence is 15 residues long. The CDR3 spells CASSFLAGSGNTIYF. CDR3 bases: TGTGCCAGTAGCTTTTTGGCCGGGTCGGGAAACACCATATATTTT.

The gene calls are TRBV7-9 and TRBJ1-1; D unclear. Trimming shortened V by 2 bases and J by 0 bases, and 10 bases separated the two germline ends. Germline V gene sequence: CDR1 SEHNR, CDR2 FQNEAQ (reference sequence). The CDR3 loop spans 15 amino acids. The chain's CDR3 is CASSLSQVMNTEAFF. The DNA for the CDR3 is TGTGCCAGCAGCTTATCCCAGGTCATGAACACTGAAGCTTTCTTT.

The chain recombines TRBV28 with TRBJ2-2; 12 bases agree with TRBD2. The trim removed 3 bases at V and 7 bases at J, leaving 6 bases unmatched. CDR1 MDHEN and CDR2 SYDVKM come from the germline V gene. The CDR3 consists of 16 residues. The CDR3 sequence: CASSFRLAGDGGELFF. In nucleotides, the CDR3 is TGTGCCAGCAGTTTCAGACTAGCGGGAGACGGCGGGGAGCTGTTTTTT.

The V and J genes are TRBV7-2 and TRBJ2-1; 9 bases map to TRBD2. CDR1 is SGHTA and CDR2 is FQGNSA in the germline V gene. The CDR3 consists of 17 residues. J was trimmed by 0 bases and V by 5 bases; bases with no gene match: 8. CDR3 nucleotides: TGTGCCAGCAGCACGACTAGCGGCGCGAGCTCCTACAATGAGCAGTTCTTC. Protein sequence: CASSTTSGASSYNEQFF.

This clone showed up just once. The chain recombines TRBV28 with TRBJ1-5; D gene uncertain. The CDR3 totals 12 residues. The germline gives CDR1 MDHEN, CDR2 SYDVKM. V was shortened by 6 bases and J by 5 bases, with 8 bases between the two germline ends. CDR3 residues: CASRLGDQPQHF. CDR3 DNA sequence: TGTGCCAGCAGATTAGGAGATCAGCCCCAGCATTTT.

DNA for the CDR3: TGCGCCAGCAGCTTGGCAGGGGTTCTAGGAAACACCATATATTTT. It encodes CASSLAGVLGNTIYF. The chain links TRBV5-1 to TRBJ1-3, with D perhaps matching TRBD1 (6 bases). V lost 0 bases, J lost 4 bases, and 11 bases lay in between. In germline, CDR1 is SGHRS, CDR2 YFSETQ. CDR3 size: 15 residues.